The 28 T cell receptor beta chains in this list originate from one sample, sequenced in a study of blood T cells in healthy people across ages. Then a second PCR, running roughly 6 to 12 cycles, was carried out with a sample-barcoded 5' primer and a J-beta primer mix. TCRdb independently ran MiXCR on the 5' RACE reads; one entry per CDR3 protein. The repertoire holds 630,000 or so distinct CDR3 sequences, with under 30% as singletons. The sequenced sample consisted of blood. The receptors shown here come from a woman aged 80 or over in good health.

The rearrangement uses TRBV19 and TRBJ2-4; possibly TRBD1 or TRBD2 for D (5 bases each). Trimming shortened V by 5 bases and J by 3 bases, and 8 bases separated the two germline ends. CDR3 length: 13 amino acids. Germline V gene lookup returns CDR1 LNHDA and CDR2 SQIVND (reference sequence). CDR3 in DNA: TGTGCCAGTAGTGAGGGGCTCAAAAACATTCAGTACTTC. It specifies CASSEGLKNIQYF.

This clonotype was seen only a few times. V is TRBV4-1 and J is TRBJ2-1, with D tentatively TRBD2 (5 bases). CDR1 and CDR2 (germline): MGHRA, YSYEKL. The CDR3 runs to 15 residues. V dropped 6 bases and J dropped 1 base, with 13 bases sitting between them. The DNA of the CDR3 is TGCGCCAGCAGAAGGAGCGGAGAATCCTACAATGAGCAGTTCTTC. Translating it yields CASRRSGESYNEQFF.

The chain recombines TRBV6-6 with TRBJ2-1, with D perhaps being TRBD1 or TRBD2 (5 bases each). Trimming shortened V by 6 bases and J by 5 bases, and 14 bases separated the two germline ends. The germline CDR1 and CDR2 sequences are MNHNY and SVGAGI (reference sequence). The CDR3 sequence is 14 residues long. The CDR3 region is CASSLGRGDNEQFF. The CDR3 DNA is TGTGCCAGCAGCTTAGGGAGAGGGGACAATGAGCAGTTCTTC.

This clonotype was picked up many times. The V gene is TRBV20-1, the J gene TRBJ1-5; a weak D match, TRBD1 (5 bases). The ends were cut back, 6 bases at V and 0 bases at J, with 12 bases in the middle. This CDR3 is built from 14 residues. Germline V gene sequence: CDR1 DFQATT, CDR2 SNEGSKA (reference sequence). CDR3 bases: TGCAGTGCCACGACAGTGTATAGCAATCAGCCCCAGCATTTT. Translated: CSATTVYSNQPQHF.

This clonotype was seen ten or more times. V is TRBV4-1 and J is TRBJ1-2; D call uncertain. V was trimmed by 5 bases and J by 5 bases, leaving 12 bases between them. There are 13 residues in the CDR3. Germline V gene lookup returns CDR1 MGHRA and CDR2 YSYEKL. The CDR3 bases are TGCGCCAGCAGCTCCGACGGTAGATATGGCTACACCTTC. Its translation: CASSSDGRYGYTF.

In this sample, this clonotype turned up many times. The CDR3 is CASSPMIRVPDTQYF. Here the CDR3 DNA reads TGTGCCAGCAGCCCCATGATCAGAGTCCCAGATACGCAGTATTTT. The gene calls are TRBV7-8 and TRBJ2-3; D not certain. The CDR3 runs 15 residues. Germline loops: CDR1 SGHVS, CDR2 FQNEAQ. Trimming shortened V by 5 bases and J by 4 bases, and 16 bases separated the two germline ends.

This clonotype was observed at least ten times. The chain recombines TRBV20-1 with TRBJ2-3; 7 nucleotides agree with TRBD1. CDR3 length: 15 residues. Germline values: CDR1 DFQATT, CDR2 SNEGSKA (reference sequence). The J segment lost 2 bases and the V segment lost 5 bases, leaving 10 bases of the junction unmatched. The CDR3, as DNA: TGCAGTGCTGGGGTCGACAGGGTGGCCACAGATACGCAGTATTTT. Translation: CSAGVDRVATDTQYF.

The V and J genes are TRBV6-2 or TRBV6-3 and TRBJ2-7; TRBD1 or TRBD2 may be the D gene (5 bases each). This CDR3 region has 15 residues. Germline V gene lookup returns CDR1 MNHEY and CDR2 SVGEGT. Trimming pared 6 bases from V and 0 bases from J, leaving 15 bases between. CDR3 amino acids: CASSYTGRYSYEQYF. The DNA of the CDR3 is TGTGCCAGCAGCTACACGGGACGTTACTCCTACGAGCAGTACTTC.

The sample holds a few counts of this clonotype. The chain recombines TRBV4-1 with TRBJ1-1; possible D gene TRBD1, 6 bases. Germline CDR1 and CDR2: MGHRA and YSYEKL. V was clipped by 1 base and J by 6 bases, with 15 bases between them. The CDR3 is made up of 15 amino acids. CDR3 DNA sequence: TGCGCCAGCAGCCAAGGTCGGACAGAGGGTGCTGAAGCTTTCTTT. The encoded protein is CASSQGRTEGAEAFF.

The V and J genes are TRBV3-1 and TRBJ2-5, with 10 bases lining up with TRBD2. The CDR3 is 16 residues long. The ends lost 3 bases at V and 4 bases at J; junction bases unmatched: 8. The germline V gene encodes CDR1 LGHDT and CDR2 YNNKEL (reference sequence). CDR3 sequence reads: CASSHRGLAIGETQYF. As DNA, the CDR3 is TGTGCCAGCAGCCATCGGGGACTAGCGATAGGAGAGACCCAGTACTTC.

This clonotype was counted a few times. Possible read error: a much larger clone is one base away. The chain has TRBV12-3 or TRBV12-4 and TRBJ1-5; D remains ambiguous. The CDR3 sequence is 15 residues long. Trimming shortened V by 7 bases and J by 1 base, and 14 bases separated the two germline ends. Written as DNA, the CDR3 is TGTGCCAGCACCCCACCGGCAGGAAGCAATCAGCCCCAGCATTTT. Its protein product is CASTPPAGSNQPQHF.

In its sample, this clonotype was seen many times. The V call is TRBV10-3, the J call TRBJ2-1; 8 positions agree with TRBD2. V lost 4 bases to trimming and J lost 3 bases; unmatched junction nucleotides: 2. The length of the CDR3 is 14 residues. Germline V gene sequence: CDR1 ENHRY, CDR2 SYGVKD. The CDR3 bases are TGTGCCATCAGTGGAGCGGGGGACTACAATGAGCAGTTCTTC. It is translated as CAISGAGDYNEQFF.

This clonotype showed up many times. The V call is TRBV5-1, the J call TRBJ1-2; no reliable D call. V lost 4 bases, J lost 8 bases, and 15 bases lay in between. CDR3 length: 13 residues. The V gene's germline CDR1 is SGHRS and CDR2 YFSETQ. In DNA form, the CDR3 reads TGCGCCAGCAGCCTTATTGGTGACTCCGGCTACACCTTC. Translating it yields CASSLIGDSGYTF.

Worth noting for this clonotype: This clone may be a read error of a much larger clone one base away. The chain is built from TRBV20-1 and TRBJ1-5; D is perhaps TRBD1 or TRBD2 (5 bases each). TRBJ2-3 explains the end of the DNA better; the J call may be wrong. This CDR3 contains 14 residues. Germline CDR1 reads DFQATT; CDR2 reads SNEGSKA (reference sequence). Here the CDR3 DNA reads TGCAGTGCTATCTACCGGGACCCTGAGGCGCCCCAGTATTTT. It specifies CSAIYRDPEAPQYF.

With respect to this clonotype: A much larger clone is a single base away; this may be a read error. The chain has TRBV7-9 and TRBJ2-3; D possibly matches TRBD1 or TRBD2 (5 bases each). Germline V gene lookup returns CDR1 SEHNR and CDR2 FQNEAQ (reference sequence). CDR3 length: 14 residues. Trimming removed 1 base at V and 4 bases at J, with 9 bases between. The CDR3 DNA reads TGTGCCAGCAGCTTAGTCAGGGAGCCAGATACGCAGTATTTT. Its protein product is CASSLVREPDTQYF.

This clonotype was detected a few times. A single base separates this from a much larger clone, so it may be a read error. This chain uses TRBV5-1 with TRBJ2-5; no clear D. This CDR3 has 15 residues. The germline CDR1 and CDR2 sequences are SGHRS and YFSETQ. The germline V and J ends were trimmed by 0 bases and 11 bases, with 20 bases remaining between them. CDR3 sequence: CASSLAATTSDEQYF. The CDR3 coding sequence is TGCGCCAGCAGCTTGGCGGCTACGACCTCGGATGAGCAGTACTTC.

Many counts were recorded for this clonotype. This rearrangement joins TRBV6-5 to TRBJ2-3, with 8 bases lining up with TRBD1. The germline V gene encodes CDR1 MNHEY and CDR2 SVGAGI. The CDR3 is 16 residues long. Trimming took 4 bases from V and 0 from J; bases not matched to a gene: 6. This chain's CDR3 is CASSLTGALSTDTQYF. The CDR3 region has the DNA TGTGCCAGCAGTTTGACAGGGGCCCTTAGCACAGATACGCAGTATTTT.

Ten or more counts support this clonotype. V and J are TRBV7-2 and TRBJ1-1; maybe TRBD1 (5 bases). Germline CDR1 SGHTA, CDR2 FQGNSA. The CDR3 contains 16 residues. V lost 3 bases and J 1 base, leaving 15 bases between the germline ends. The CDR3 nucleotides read TGTGCCAGCAGCTTGGTGGTAGGGGCTGCGAACACTGAAGCTTTCTTT. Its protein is CASSLVVGAANTEAFF. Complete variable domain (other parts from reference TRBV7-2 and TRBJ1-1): GAGVSQSPSNKVTEKGKDVELRCDPISGHTALYWYRQSLGQGLEFLIYFQGNSAPDKSGLPSDRFSAERTGGSVSTLTIQRTQQEDSAVYLCASSLVVGAANTEAFFGQGTRLTVV.

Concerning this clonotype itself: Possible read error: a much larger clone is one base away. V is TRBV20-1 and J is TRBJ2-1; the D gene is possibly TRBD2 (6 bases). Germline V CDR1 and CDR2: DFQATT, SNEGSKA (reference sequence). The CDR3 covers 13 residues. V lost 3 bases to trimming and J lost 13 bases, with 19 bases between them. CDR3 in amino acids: CSASGMVRGTQFF. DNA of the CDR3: TGCAGTGCTAGTGGTATGGTGCGCGGGACCCAGTTCTTC.

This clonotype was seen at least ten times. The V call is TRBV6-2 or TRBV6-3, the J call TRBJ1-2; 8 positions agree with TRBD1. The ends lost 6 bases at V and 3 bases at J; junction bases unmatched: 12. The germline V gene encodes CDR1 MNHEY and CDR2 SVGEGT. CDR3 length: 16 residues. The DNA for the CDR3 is TGTGCCAGCAGGGGGACAGGAGGGCCACTGGACTATGGCTACACCTTC. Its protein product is CASRGTGGPLDYGYTF.

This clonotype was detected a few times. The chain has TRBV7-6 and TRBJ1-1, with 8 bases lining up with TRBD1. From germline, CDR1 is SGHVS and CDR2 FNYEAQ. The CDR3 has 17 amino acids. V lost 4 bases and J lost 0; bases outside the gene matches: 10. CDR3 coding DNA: TGTGCCAGCAGCTCCCTGGACAGGGAGGTCCTGAACACTGAAGCTTTCTTT. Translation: CASSSLDREVLNTEAFF.

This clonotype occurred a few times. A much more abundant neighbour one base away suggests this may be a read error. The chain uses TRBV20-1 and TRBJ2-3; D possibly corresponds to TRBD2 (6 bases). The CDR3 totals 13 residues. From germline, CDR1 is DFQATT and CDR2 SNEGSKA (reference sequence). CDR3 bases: TGCAGCCGCGGGGACGGAAGCACAGATACGCAGTATTTT. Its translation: CSRGDGSTDTQYF.

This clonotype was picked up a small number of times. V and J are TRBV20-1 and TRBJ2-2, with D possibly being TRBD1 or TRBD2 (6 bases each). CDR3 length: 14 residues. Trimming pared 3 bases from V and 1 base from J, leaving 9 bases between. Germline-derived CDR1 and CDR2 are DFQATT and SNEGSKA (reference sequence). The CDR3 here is CSASGGRNTGELFF. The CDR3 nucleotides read TGCAGTGCTAGCGGGGGCCGGAACACCGGGGAGCTGTTTTTT.

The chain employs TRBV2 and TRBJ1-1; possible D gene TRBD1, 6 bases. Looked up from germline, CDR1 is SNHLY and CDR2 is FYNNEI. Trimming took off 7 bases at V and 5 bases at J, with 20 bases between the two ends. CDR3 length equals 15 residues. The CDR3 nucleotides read TGTGCCAGCAAGCAAGAAGGGGGTTTAATGACTGAAGCTTTCTTT. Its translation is CASKQEGGLMTEAFF.

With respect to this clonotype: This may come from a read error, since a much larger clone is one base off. The CDR3 here is CASTMDRGFGEQYF. CDR3 nucleotides: TGTGCCAGCACCATGGACAGGGGATTTGGTGAGCAGTACTTC. The chain joins TRBV2 to TRBJ2-7, with 9 bases lining up with TRBD1. This CDR3 spans 14 amino acids. Trimming removed 7 bases from V and 7 bases from J; junction bases left unmatched: 11. Germline CDR1 is SNHLY and CDR2 is FYNNEI.

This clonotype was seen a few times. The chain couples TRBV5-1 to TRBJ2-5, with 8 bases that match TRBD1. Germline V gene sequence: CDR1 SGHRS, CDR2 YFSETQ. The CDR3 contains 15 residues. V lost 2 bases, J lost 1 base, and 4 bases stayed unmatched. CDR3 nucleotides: TGCGCCAGCAGCTTAGGCGGGACAGGCCAAGAGACCCAGTACTTC. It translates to CASSLGGTGQETQYF.

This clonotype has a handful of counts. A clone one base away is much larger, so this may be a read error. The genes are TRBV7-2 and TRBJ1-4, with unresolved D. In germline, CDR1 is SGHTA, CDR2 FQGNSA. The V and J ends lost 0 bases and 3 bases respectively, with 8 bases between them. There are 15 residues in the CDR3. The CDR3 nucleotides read TGTGCCAGCAGCTTAGCGGCGGAGGCTAATGAAAAACTGTTTTTT. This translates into CASSLAAEANEKLFF. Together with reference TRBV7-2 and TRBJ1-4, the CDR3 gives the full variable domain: GAGVSQSPSNKVTEKGKDVELRCDPISGHTALYWYRQSLGQGLEFLIYFQGNSAPDKSGLPSDRFSAERTGGSVSTLTIQRTQQEDSAVYLCASSLAAEANEKLFFGSGTQLSVL.

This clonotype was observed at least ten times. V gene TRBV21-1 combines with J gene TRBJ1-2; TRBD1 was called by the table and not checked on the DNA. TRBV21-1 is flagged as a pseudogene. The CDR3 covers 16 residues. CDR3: CASSKGQPRTDYGYTF. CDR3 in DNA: TGTGCCAGCAGCAAAGGACAGCCCCGTACGGACTATGGCTACACCTTC.